The 9 T cell receptor beta chains given below trace back to one sample, sequenced in a study of glioma-infiltrating T cells. Amplification of TCR alpha and beta CDR3 regions from RNA used iRepertoire nested multiplex PCR. One entry per CDR3 protein, called by TCRdb with MiXCR from the multiplex PCR reads. The data show fewer than 500,000 distinct CDR3 sequences, with 41% seen just once and around 12% held by the top ten. The material sequenced was glioma tissue, nonneoplastic brain tissue, or PBMCs (not recorded which). These receptors came from a human donor with low-grade glioma or glioblastoma, undergoing nonglioma brain surgery, or in good health (not recorded which).

Comments on this clonotype: This may be a read error, as it is one base from a much larger clone. The CDR3 does not end in the conserved phenylalanine or tryptophan, so this is likely a read error. The chain is built from TRBV6-2 or TRBV6-3 and TRBJ2-7; D may be TRBD2 (5 bases). Germline CDR1 and CDR2: MNHEY and SVGEGT. Between the trimmed V and J ends, which lost 0 bases and 2 bases, there was a span of 11 bases. The length of the CDR3 is 15 residues. The CDR3 region is CASSYSSRATYEQYL. The CDR3 nucleotides read TGTGCCAGCAGTTACTCGTCGAGGGCTACCTACGAGCAGTACCTC.

This clonotype came up a few times. The chain employs TRBV4-1 and TRBJ2-3, with 10 bases aligning to TRBD2. The junction had 7 bases not matched to a gene; V was cut back by 1 base and J by 0 bases. The CDR3 has 18 residues. Germline CDR1 and CDR2: MGHRA and YSYEKL. CDR3 in DNA: TGCGCCAGCAGCCAAGCACCCCCGACTAGCGGGAGCACAGATACGCAGTATTTT. Translation gives CASSQAPPTSGSTDTQYF.

Comments on this clonotype: A read error is possible here, since a much larger clone lies one base away. V usage is TRBV15 and J usage is TRBJ2-1, with a possible D match to TRBD2 (5 bases). V was cut by 5 bases and J by 7 bases, with 21 bases left in between. The CDR3 is 16 amino acids. The germline V gene encodes CDR1 LNHNV and CDR2 YYDKDF (reference sequence). The CDR3 protein is CATSLQSLGRVNEQFF. CDR3 bases: TGTGCCACCAGCCTACAGTCACTAGGCCGGGTGAATGAGCAGTTCTTC.

As regards this clonotype: This CDR3 is missing its conserved last phenylalanine or tryptophan, likely due to a read error. The chain joins TRBV28 to TRBJ2-4; 7 bases match TRBD1. The CDR3 has 18 residues. The V segment lost 2 bases and the J segment 3 bases; nucleotides outside the gene matches: 13. CDR1 and CDR2 from the germline V gene are MDHEN and SYDVKM. CDR3 protein: CASSLRTGQTPFKNIQYS. The CDR3 DNA is TGTGCCAGCAGTTTAAGGACGGGACAGACCCCGTTCAAAAACATTCAGTACTCC.

This chain joins TRBV28 and TRBJ2-5, with TRBD1 matching 7 bases. Unmatched junction bases numbered 8, after V lost 6 bases and J lost 4 bases. The CDR3 sequence is 14 residues long. Germline values: CDR1 MDHEN, CDR2 SYDVKM. The CDR3, as DNA: TGTGCCAGCAGCACGAGACAGGGTCCAGAGACCCAGTACTTC. As protein: CASSTRQGPETQYF.

The rearrangement links TRBV3-1 to TRBJ1-2, with no clear D. From germline, CDR1 is LGHDT and CDR2 YNNKEL (reference sequence). V dropped 1 base and J dropped 6 bases, with 15 bases sitting between them. This CDR3 region has 15 residues. For the CDR3, the DNA is TGTGCCAGCAGCCAAGCGAGACTCCTTTCGGATGGCTACACCTTC. It is translated as CASSQARLLSDGYTF. The entire variable domain, with the rest obtained from reference TRBV3-1 and TRBJ1-2, is as follows: DTAVSQTPKYLVTQMGNDKSIKCEQNLGHDTMYWYKQDSKKFLKIMFSYNNKELIINETVPNRFSPKSPDKAHLNLHINSLELGDSAVYFCASSQARLLSDGYTFGSGTRLTVV.

About this clonotype itself: One end of the junction varies from germline; a read error may be responsible. The V call is TRBV4-3, the J call TRBJ1-2, with D possibly being TRBD1 (5 bases). CDR3 length: 14 amino acids. Germline V lookup: CDR1 LGHNA, CDR2 YSLEER. The CDR3 loop is CASSQEIQVYGNTF. CDR3 nucleotide sequence: TGCGCCAGCAGCCAAGAGATACAGGTTTATGGCAACACCTTC.

V and J are TRBV5-6 and TRBJ2-5; a weak D match, TRBD1 (6 bases). CDR3 length: 13 residues. Trimming removed 4 bases at V and 4 bases at J, with 11 bases between. Germline assignment: CDR1 SGHDT and CDR2 YYEEEE. The CDR3 reads CASSTGQRETQYF. In DNA form, the CDR3 reads TGTGCCAGCAGCACCGGACAGAGAGAGACCCAGTACTTC.

With respect to this clonotype: A read error is possible here, since a much larger clone lies one base away. This chain joins TRBV20-1 and TRBJ2-1; no definite D call. The CDR3 sequence is 12 residues long. CDR1 is DFQATT and CDR2 is SNEGSKA in the germline V gene (reference sequence). Here the CDR3 DNA reads TGCATTGCCGTGTCTGGATACAATGAGCAGTTCTTC. This encodes CIAVSGYNEQFF.